This T cell receptor beta chain derives from a study of blood T cells in healthy people across ages. Overall study results and limits: Using unsorted PBMCs precluded a conclusive naive versus antigen-experienced comparison. Long-lived and aged donors differed, with more naive CD4+ cells and higher diversity in the long-lived.

Isolation of PBMCs gave at least 6 million cells per sample. Together with a sample-barcoded 5' primer, a J-beta primer mix was included in a second PCR lasting about 7 to 12 cycles. All cDNA molecules were each tagged by a template-switch adaptor with 12 random nucleotides. One entry per CDR3 protein results from TCRdb running MiXCR on the 5' RACE reads. The sample carries 700,000 to 850,000 distinct CDR3 sequences, about 48% recorded once. Trimming shortened V by 0 bases and J by 0 bases, and 8 bases separated the two germline ends. The CDR3 has 14 residues. Germline assignment: CDR1 DFQATT and CDR2 SNEGSKA (reference sequence). Concerning this clonotype: Antigen specificity is unknown.

This clonotype was sampled from a man of 80 years or more in good health. The sequencing sample was made of blood. The chain uses TRBV20-1 and TRBJ1-1; D gene unclear. The CDR3 loop reads CSARERAVNTEAFF. Written as DNA, the CDR3 is TGCAGTGCTAGAGAGAGGGCGGTGAACACTGAAGCTTTCTTT.